What follows are 24 T cell receptor beta chains derived from one specimen sequenced in a study of molecular identifiers for immune sequencing clone quantification. MiXCR, applied by TCRdb to the PCR reads, yields one record per CDR3 protein. Counted here are about half a million distinct CDR3 sequences, roughly a fifth occurring once; the ten biggest clones make up roughly 0.81%. The sample was naive CD8+ T cells from blood, with Jurkat cell RNA spiked in. The subset here: FACS-sorted CD8+CD4-CCR7+CD45RA+ naive T cells. These receptor sequences come from a human donor in good health. Some libraries in this study had Jurkat cell RNA spiked in.

The chain combines TRBV7-9 with TRBJ1-1; D unclear. The CDR3 runs 15 residues. Germline V gene data show CDR1 as SEHNR and CDR2 as FQNEAQ (reference sequence). The V end lost 2 bases, the J end lost 5 bases, and 15 bases lay between the germline ends. The CDR3 DNA sequence: TGTGCCAGCAGCTTACTACCTAAAATAGGGACTGAAGCTTTCTTT. It codes for CASSLLPKIGTEAFF. The full variable domain, rest sourced from reference TRBV7-9 and TRBJ1-1, is DTGVSQNPRHKITKRGQNVTFRCDPISEHNRLYWYRQTLGQGPEFLTYFQNEAQLEKSRLLSDRFSAERPKGSFSTLEIQRTEQGDSAMYLCASSLLPKIGTEAFFGQGTRLTVV.

This clonotype appeared many times. The V call is TRBV29-1, the J call TRBJ2-7; tentatively, D is TRBD2 (6 bases). The CDR3 extends over 15 amino acids. Trimming shortened V by 2 bases and J by 2 bases, and 16 bases separated the two germline ends. Per the germline V gene, CDR1 is SQVTM and CDR2 is ANQGSEA. The CDR3 DNA reads TGCAGCGTTGAACTGGTGGGGACTGAGACCTACGAGCAGTACTTC. Encoded protein: CSVELVGTETYEQYF.

This chain connects TRBV12-3 or TRBV12-4 to TRBJ2-7; perhaps TRBD1 as D (6 bases). V shed 0 bases and J shed 4 bases, with 10 bases lying between them. The length of the CDR3 is 14 residues. The CDR3 here is CASSLARTGYEQYF. For the CDR3, the DNA is TGTGCCAGCAGTTTAGCGCGCACAGGGTACGAGCAGTACTTC.

The CDR3 bases are TGTGCCAGCAGTTACGGGACTAGTACCTACAATGAGCAGTTCTTC. Its protein product is CASSYGTSTYNEQFF. The chain carries TRBV6-5 and TRBJ2-1; 8 bases fit TRBD2. Germline lookup yields CDR1 MNHEY and CDR2 SVGAGI. Trimming took 2 bases from V and 2 from J; bases not matched to a gene: 2. The CDR3 contains 15 residues.

This clonotype was recorded at least ten times. The CDR3: CASSLLLRAYNEQFF. The CDR3 DNA sequence: TGTGCCAGCAGTTTGTTGTTGAGGGCCTACAATGAGCAGTTCTTC. The rearrangement uses TRBV12-3 or TRBV12-4 and TRBJ2-1; TRBD2 might be the D (5 bases). The length of the CDR3 is 15 residues. V dropped 3 bases and J dropped 2 bases, with 11 bases sitting between them.

Many counts were recorded for this clonotype. V and J are TRBV5-4 and TRBJ2-5; D perhaps matches TRBD2 (6 bases). V was shortened by 4 bases and J by 2 bases, with 12 bases between the two germline ends. The CDR3 runs 14 residues. Per the germline V gene, CDR1 is SGHNT and CDR2 is YYREEE (reference sequence). CDR3 sequence reads: CASSNGLTQETQYF. CDR3 in DNA: TGTGCCAGCAGCAACGGACTAACACAAGAGACCCAGTACTTC. The variable domain in full, completed from reference TRBV5-4 and TRBJ2-5, reads ETGVTQSPTHLIKTRGQQVTLRCSSQSGHNTVSWYQQALGQGPQFIFQYYREEENGRGNFPPRFSGLQFPNYSSELNVNALELDDSALYLCASSNGLTQETQYFGPGTRLLVL.

The sample holds many counts of this clonotype. The J gene is TRBJ2-7, the V gene TRBV27; D may match TRBD1 or TRBD2 (5 bases each). V was pared by 2 bases and J by 2 bases, with 13 bases between. The CDR3 is 15 residues long. CDR1 MNHEY and CDR2 SMNVEV come from the germline V gene (reference sequence). The DNA of the CDR3 is TGTGCCAGCAGTTTAGAGCCGGGGACCCCCTACGAGCAGTACTTC. Translated, it gives CASSLEPGTPYEQYF.

This clonotype was counted ten times or more. The CDR3 DNA sequence: TGTGCCAGCAGTTACTTGCCGATGGGGGGCTTGAACACTGAAGCTTTCTTT. Translating it yields CASSYLPMGGLNTEAFF. J is TRBJ1-1 and V is TRBV6-5; maybe TRBD1 (6 bases). The germline V and J ends were trimmed by 1 base and 0 bases, with 15 bases remaining between them. Germline V gene lookup returns CDR1 MNHEY and CDR2 SVGAGI. CDR3 length: 17 amino acids.

This clonotype was picked up many times. The genes are TRBV27 and TRBJ1-2; D is uncertain. V dropped 6 bases and J dropped 2 bases, with 10 bases sitting between them. The CDR3 runs to 13 residues. Per the germline V gene, CDR1 is MNHEY and CDR2 is SMNVEV (reference sequence). The CDR3 sequence: CASSHTANYGYTF. The CDR3 DNA follows: TGTGCCAGCAGCCACACAGCAAACTATGGCTACACCTTC.

This clonotype occurred a few times. The gene calls are TRBV4-1 and TRBJ2-1; perhaps TRBD2 as D (7 bases). Germline CDR1 is MGHRA and CDR2 is YSYEKL. Trimming took off 4 bases at V and 4 bases at J, with 20 bases between the two ends. The CDR3 has 17 residues. CDR3 residues: CASSLGGGAGAYNEQFF. DNA for the CDR3: TGCGCCAGCAGCCTTGGAGGTGGGGCGGGGGCTTACAATGAGCAGTTCTTC.

Comment on this clonotype: It may be a read error: a sequence one base away is much more abundant. J is TRBJ1-5 and V is TRBV27, with TRBD1 matching 7 bases. CDR3 size: 16 residues. From germline, CDR1 is MNHEY and CDR2 SMNVEV (reference sequence). The CDR3 is CACSPSDRVSNQPQHF. As DNA, the CDR3 is TGTGCCTGCAGTCCCTCCGACAGGGTGTCCAATCAGCCCCAGCATTTT.

Many counts were recorded for this clonotype. The chain employs TRBV12-3 or TRBV12-4 and TRBJ1-5; D remains unclear. V was cut by 5 bases and J by 0 bases, with 11 bases left in between. CDR3 size: 15 residues. Here the CDR3 reads CASSDGIHSNQPQHF. The DNA for the CDR3 is TGTGCCAGCAGTGATGGGATACATAGCAATCAGCCCCAGCATTTT.

This clonotype was recorded many times. The chain uses TRBV11-2 and TRBJ2-1; 9 bases line up with TRBD2. CDR3 length: 15 amino acids. Germline V lookup: CDR1 SGHAT, CDR2 FQNNGV. The ends lost 1 base at V and 5 bases at J; junction bases unmatched: 3. The DNA of the CDR3 is TGTGCCAGCAGCTTAGCGGGACTAGCAAACAATGAGCAGTTCTTC. Translation: CASSLAGLANNEQFF.

The table lists this clonotype with a few counts. The V gene is TRBV4-3, the J gene TRBJ2-7; D is perhaps TRBD1 (7 bases). This CDR3 region has 15 residues. The V gene's germline CDR1 is LGHNA and CDR2 YSLEER. The V and J ends lost 3 bases and 2 bases respectively, with 14 bases between them. The CDR3 here is CASSQEGAGTYEQYF. The CDR3 nucleotides are TGCGCCAGCAGCCAGGAGGGGGCCGGCACCTACGAGCAGTACTTC.

This clonotype was counted many times. The chain recombines TRBV28 with TRBJ1-1, with a possible D match to TRBD1 (6 bases). In germline, CDR1 is MDHEN, CDR2 SYDVKM. V lost 9 bases to trimming and J lost 5 bases, with 16 bases between them. The CDR3 has 13 amino acids. The DNA of the CDR3 is TGTGCCAGTTCCCAGGGGAGAGGGACTGAAGCTTTCTTT. Protein: CASSQGRGTEAFF.

Note on this clonotype: The junction departs from germline at one end; a sequencing error may be responsible. The V and J genes are TRBV5-6 and TRBJ1-4, with D hard to call. The germline CDR1 and CDR2 sequences are SGHDT and YYEEEE. The CDR3 covers 14 residues. The CDR3 protein is CTSTIWALNEKLFF. The CDR3 nucleotides are TGTACCAGCACCATATGGGCGTTGAATGAAAAACTGTTTTTT.

This clonotype was picked up a small number of times. This sequence joins TRBV6-1 and TRBJ1-4; weak D call: TRBD1 (6 bases). The CDR3 sequence is 16 residues long. Germline V gene lookup returns CDR1 MNHNS and CDR2 SASEGT. Trimming stripped 4 bases from V and 4 bases from J, with 16 bases between. The CDR3 loop is CASSAIQGLGNEKLFF. The DNA for the CDR3 is TGTGCCAGCAGTGCGATACAGGGTCTGGGTAATGAAAAACTGTTTTTT.

Many counts were recorded for this clonotype. The gene calls are TRBV6-2 or TRBV6-3 and TRBJ2-1; 12 bases align to TRBD2. CDR1 and CDR2 (germline): MNHEY, SVGEGT. Germline trimming cut 4 bases from V and 4 bases from J; bases unmatched to any gene: 8. CDR3 length equals 17 residues. The CDR3 DNA sequence: TGTGCCAGCAGTTCTCTAGCGGGGGGGCCTCATTACAATGAGCAGTTCTTC. Its translation: CASSSLAGGPHYNEQFF.

For this clonotype: A much bigger clone sits one base away, suggesting this may be a read error. The J gene is TRBJ2-1, the V gene TRBV28; TRBD2 matches at 10 bases. Germline V gene data show CDR1 as MDHEN and CDR2 as SYDVKM. The CDR3 sequence is 19 residues long. CDR3 sequence (DNA): TGTGCCAGCGGTTTTGCAGCGGGAGGGCCGAGGAGCTCCTACAATGAGCAGTTCTTC. This encodes CASGFAAGGPRSSYNEQFF.

The chain carries TRBV6-1 and TRBJ2-7, with D perhaps TRBD1 (5 bases). The germline V gene has CDR1 MNHNS and CDR2 SASEGT. The CDR3 contains 15 residues. V was cut by 0 bases and J by 2 bases, with 11 bases left in between. As DNA, the CDR3 is TGTGCCAGCAGTGAAGCGTCGGACAAGACCTACGAGCAGTACTTC. Protein: CASSEASDKTYEQYF.

The chain carries TRBV18 and TRBJ2-7; perhaps TRBD2 as D (5 bases). This CDR3 comprises 13 residues. Germline lookup yields CDR1 KGHSH and CDR2 LQKENI. V shed 3 bases and J shed 3 bases, with 9 bases lying between them. The CDR3 sequence is CASSPRDYYEQYF. DNA of the CDR3: TGTGCCAGCTCACCCCGAGACTACTACGAGCAGTACTTC.

CDR3 amino acids: CASSSGQGRNYGYTF. The CDR3 coding sequence is TGTGCCAGCAGCTCCGGACAGGGGAGGAACTATGGCTACACCTTC. The gene calls are TRBV11-2 and TRBJ1-2; 9 nucleotides match TRBD1. V gave up 4 bases and J gave up 2 bases; unmatched junction bases: 5. The length of the CDR3 is 15 residues. The germline gives CDR1 SGHAT, CDR2 FQNNGV.

This clonotype was detected ten times or more. The chain employs TRBV20-1 and TRBJ2-7; D call uncertain. The CDR3 runs to 15 residues. CDR1 and CDR2 from the germline V gene are DFQATT and SNEGSKA (reference sequence). V was cut by 3 bases and J by 4 bases, with 19 bases left in between. The CDR3, as DNA: TGCAGTGCTAGTCCCGCGCCCCCGGGTCCTTACGAGCAGTACTTC. Residues: CSASPAPPGPYEQYF.

CDR3 loop: CASREGPAYEQYF. The CDR3 nucleotides read TGTGCCAGCAGAGAGGGGCCCGCCTACGAGCAGTACTTC. The chain joins TRBV7-9 to TRBJ2-7; D is possibly TRBD1 or TRBD2 (5 bases each). The CDR3 covers 13 residues. The ends were cut back, 6 bases at V and 2 bases at J, with 11 bases in the middle. Germline assignment: CDR1 SEHNR and CDR2 FQNEAQ (reference sequence). Together with reference TRBV7-9 and TRBJ2-7, the CDR3 gives the full variable domain: DTGVSQNPRHKITKRGQNVTFRCDPISEHNRLYWYRQTLGQGPEFLTYFQNEAQLEKSRLLSDRFSAERPKGSFSTLEIQRTEQGDSAMYLCASREGPAYEQYFGPGTRLTVT.